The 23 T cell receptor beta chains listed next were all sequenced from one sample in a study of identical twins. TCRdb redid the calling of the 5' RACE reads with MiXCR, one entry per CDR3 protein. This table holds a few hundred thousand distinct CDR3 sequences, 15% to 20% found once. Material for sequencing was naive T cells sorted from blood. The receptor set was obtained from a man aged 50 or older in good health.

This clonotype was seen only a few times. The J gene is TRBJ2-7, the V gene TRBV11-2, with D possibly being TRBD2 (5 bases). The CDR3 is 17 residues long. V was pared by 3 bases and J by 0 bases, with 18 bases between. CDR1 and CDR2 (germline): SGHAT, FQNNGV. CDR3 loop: CASSFSWPARVSYEQYF. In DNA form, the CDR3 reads TGTGCCAGCAGCTTCTCTTGGCCGGCGCGGGTCTCCTACGAGCAGTACTTC.

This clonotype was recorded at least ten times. The DNA of the CDR3 is TGTGCCAGCAGTTTAAAGGTCTGGGGACAGGGTTTGTTTGCAGGCAATCAGCCCCAGCATTTT. Amino acid sequence: CASSLKVWGQGLFAGNQPQHF. V is TRBV12-3 or TRBV12-4 and J is TRBJ1-5, with TRBD1 matching over 9 bases. V was clipped by 2 bases and J by 2 bases; unmatched bases: 19. The CDR3 sequence is 21 residues long.

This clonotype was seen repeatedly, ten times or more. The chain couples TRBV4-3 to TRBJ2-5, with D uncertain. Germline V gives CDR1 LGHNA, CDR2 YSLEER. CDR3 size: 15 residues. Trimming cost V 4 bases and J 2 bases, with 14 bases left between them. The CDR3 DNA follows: TGCGCCAGCAGCCCCTTTTCGGGCCGACAAGAGACCCAGTACTTC. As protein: CASSPFSGRQETQYF.

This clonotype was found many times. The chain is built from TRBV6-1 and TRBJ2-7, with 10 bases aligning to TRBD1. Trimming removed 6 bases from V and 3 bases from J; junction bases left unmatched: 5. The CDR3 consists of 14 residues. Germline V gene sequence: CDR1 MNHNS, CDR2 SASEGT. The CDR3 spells CASSPGQGNYEQYF. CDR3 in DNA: TGTGCCAGCAGCCCGGGACAGGGGAACTACGAGCAGTACTTC.

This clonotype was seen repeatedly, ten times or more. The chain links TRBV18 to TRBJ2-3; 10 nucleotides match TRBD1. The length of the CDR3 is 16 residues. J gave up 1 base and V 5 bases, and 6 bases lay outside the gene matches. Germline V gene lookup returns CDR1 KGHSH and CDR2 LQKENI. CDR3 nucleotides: TGTGCCAGCTCAAAGGGACAGGGGCGTGGCACAGATACGCAGTATTTT. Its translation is CASSKGQGRGTDTQYF.

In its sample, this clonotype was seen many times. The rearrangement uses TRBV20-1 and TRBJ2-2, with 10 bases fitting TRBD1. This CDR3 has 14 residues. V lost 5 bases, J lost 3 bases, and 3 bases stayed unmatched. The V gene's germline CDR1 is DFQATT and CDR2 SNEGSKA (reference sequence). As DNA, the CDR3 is TGCAGTGCTGGGACAGGGGTCGACACCGGGGAGCTGTTTTTT. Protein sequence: CSAGTGVDTGELFF.

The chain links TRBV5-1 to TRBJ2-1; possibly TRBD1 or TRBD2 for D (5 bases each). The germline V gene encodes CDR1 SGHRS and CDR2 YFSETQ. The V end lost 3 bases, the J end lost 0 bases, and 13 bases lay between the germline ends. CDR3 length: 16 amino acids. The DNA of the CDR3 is TGCGCCAGCAGCTCTCCCGGGACCAACTCCTACAATGAGCAGTTCTTC. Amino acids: CASSSPGTNSYNEQFF.

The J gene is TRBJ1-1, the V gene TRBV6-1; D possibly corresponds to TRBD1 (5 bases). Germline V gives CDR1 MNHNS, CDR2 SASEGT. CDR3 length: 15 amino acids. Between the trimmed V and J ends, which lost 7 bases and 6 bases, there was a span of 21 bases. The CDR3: CASTLARGAVPEAFF. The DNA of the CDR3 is TGTGCCAGCACCCTAGCCCGGGGCGCGGTCCCTGAAGCTTTCTTT.

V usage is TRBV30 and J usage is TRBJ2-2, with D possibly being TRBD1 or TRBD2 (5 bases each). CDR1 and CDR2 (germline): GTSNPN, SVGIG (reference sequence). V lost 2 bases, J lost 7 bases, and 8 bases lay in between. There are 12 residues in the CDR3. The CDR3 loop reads CAWSNGGGELFF. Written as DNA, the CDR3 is TGTGCCTGGAGTAATGGGGGCGGGGAGCTGTTTTTT.

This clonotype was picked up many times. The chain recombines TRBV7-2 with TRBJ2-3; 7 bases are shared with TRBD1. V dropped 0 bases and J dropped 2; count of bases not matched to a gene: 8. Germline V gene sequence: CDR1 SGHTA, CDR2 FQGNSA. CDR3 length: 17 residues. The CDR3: CASSLANRGQLTDTQYF. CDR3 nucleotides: TGTGCCAGCAGCTTAGCAAACAGGGGACAGCTCACAGATACGCAGTATTTT.

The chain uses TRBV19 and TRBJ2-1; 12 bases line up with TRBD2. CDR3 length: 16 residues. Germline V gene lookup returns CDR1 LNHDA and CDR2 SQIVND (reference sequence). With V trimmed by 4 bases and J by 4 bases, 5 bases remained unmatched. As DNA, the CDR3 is TGTGCCAGTAGTAACGGACTAGCGGGGATATACAATGAGCAGTTCTTC. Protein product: CASSNGLAGIYNEQFF.

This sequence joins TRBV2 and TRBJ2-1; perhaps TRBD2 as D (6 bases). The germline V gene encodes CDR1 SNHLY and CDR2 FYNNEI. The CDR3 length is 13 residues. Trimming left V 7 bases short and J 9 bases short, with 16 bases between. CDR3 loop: CASKRERRGEQFF. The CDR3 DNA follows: TGTGCCAGCAAAAGGGAGCGGCGGGGTGAGCAGTTCTTC.

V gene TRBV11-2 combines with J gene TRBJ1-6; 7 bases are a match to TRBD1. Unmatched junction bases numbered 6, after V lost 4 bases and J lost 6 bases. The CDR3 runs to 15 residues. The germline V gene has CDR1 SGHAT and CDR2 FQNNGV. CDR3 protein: CASSYTGQFNSPLHF. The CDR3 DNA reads TGTGCCAGCAGCTACACGGGACAGTTTAATTCACCCCTCCACTTT.

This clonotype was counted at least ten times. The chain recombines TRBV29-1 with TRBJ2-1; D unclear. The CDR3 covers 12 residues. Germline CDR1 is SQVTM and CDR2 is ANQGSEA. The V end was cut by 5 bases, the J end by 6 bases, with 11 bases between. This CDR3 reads CSVNLLSNEQFF. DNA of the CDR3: TGCAGCGTTAACCTTTTAAGCAATGAGCAGTTCTTC.

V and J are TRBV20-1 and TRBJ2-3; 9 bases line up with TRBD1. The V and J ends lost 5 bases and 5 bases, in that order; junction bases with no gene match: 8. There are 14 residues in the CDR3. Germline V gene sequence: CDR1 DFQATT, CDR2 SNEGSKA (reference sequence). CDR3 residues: CSAGRDRAGDTQYF. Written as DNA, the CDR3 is TGCAGTGCTGGCCGGGACAGGGCTGGAGATACGCAGTATTTT.

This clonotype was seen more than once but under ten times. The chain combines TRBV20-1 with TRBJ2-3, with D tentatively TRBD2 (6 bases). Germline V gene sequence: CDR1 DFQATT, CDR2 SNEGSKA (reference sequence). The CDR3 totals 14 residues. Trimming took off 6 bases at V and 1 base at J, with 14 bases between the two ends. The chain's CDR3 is CSARTAGRTDTQYF. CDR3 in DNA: TGCAGTGCCAGAACGGCGGGGCGCACAGATACGCAGTATTTT.

CDR3 amino acids: CASSLRIDQPQHF. CDR3 sequence (DNA): TGTGCCAGCAGCTTACGTATTGATCAGCCCCAGCATTTT. The chain joins TRBV7-9 to TRBJ1-5; no firm D call. V was trimmed by 2 bases and J by 5 bases, leaving 7 bases between them. The CDR3 runs 13 residues. Germline V CDR1 and CDR2: SEHNR, FQNEAQ (reference sequence).

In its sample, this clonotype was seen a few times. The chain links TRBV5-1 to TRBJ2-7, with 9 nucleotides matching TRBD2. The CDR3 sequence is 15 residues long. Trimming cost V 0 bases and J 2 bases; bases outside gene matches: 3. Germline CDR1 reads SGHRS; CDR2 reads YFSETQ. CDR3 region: CASSLASSGAYEQYF. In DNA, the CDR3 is TGCGCCAGCAGCTTGGCGTCTAGCGGGGCCTACGAGCAGTACTTC.

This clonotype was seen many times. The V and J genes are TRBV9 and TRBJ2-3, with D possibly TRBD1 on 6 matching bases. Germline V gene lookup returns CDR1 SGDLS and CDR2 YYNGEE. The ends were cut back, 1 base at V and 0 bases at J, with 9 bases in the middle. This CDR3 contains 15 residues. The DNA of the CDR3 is TGTGCCAGCAGCGTAACCACAGGGAGCACAGATACGCAGTATTTT. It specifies CASSVTTGSTDTQYF.

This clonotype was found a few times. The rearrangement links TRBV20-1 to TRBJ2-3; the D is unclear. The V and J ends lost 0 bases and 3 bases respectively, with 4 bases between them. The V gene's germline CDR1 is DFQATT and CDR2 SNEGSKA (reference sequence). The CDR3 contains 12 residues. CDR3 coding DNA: TGCAGTGCTAGAGAAGTTACAGATACGCAGTATTTT. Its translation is CSAREVTDTQYF.

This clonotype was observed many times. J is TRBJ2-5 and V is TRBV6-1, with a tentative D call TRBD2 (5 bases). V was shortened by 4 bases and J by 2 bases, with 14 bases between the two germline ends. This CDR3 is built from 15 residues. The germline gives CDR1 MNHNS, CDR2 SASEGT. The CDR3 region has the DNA TGTGCCAGCAGTGTTAGCCTAGCCCCTCAAGAGACCCAGTACTTC. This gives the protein CASSVSLAPQETQYF.

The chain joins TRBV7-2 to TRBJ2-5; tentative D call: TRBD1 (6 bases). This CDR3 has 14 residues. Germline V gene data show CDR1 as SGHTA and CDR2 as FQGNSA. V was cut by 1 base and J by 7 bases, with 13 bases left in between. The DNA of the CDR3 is TGTGCCAGCAGCTTAGGCGGTATAGGGGGGACCCAGTACTTC. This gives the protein CASSLGGIGGTQYF.

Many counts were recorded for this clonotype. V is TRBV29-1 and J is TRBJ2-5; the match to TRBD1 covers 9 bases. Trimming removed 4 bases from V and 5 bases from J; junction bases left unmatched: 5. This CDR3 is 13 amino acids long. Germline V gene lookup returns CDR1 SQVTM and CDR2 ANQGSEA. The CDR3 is CSVAGTGWETQYF. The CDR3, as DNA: TGCAGCGTTGCCGGGACAGGGTGGGAGACCCAGTACTTC.